These 25 T cell receptor beta chains originate from one sample sequenced in a study of blood T cell repertoires in COVID-19. Produced via immunoSEQ multiplex PCR; TCRdb's table is partial and in-frame only. The sample records roughly 230,000 clones, 75% to 90% being singletons. Source material: peripheral blood. These receptors came from a woman between 40 and 50 years old who had recovered from COVID-19.

The chain links TRBV30 to TRBJ2-5; D gene uncertain. V was clipped by 3 bases and J by 5 bases, with 13 bases between them. The CDR3 totals 13 residues. The germline CDR1 and CDR2 sequences are GTSNPN and SVGIG (reference sequence). CDR3 coding DNA: TGTGCCTGGAGAGCTCCACCGGAGGAGACCCAGTACTTC. Encoded protein: CAWRAPPEETQYF.

In nucleotides, the CDR3 is TGTGCCAGCAGCGTAGCAGGGGGCCGTCAGGAGACCCAGTACTTC. Protein sequence: CASSVAGGRQETQYF. The rearrangement links TRBV9 to TRBJ2-5; 8 nucleotides line up with TRBD1. Germline V gene sequence: CDR1 SGDLS, CDR2 YYNGEE. The CDR3 covers 15 residues. Losses at the gene ends were 0 bases for V and 5 bases for J; bases not matched to a gene: 6. Drawing the rest from reference TRBV9 and TRBJ2-5, the complete variable domain is DSGVTQTPKHLITATGQRVTLRCSPRSGDLSVYWYQQSLDQGLQFLIQYYNGEERAKGNILERFSAQQFPDLHSELNLSSLELGDSALYFCASSVAGGRQETQYFGPGTRLLVL.

This clone was recorded only once. The chain employs TRBV3-1 (or the pseudogene TRBV3-2) and TRBJ2-1, with TRBD2 identical over 7 bases. The V gene's germline CDR1 is LGHDT and CDR2 YNNKEL (reference sequence). The CDR3 loop spans 19 amino acids. The V gene end was trimmed by 0 bases and the J gene end by 6 bases; junction bases not matched to a gene: 17. The CDR3: CASSQDGHYAGALSNEQFF. The CDR3 region has the DNA TGTGCCAGCAGCCAAGACGGTCATTACGCGGGAGCGTTAAGCAATGAGCAGTTCTTC.

J is TRBJ2-5 and V is TRBV18; the D is unclear. The V gene's germline CDR1 is KGHSH and CDR2 LQKENI. The CDR3 is 13 residues long. V was pared by 6 bases and J by 4 bases, with 12 bases between. The CDR3 DNA sequence: TGTGCCAGCTCCTCCCTTGGCGGAGAGACCCAGTACTTC. Translation: CASSSLGGETQYF.

This chain joins TRBV5-6 and TRBJ2-5; D call uncertain. The CDR3 spans 13 residues. Trimming shortened V by 0 bases and J by 4 bases, and 7 bases separated the two germline ends. Germline lookup yields CDR1 SGHDT and CDR2 YYEEEE. In DNA, the CDR3 is TGTGCCAGCAGCTTGGCCAACAGAGAGACCCAGTACTTC. Translating gives CASSLANRETQYF. Based on the CDR3 plus reference TRBV5-6 and TRBJ2-5, the full variable domain is DAGVTQSPTHLIKTRGQQVTLRCSPKSGHDTVSWYQQALGQGPQFIFQYYEEEERQRGNFPDRFSGHQFPNYSSELNVNALLLGDSALYLCASSLANRETQYFGPGTRLLVL.

The rearrangement uses TRBV24-1 and TRBJ2-7; a weak D match, TRBD1 (5 bases). The CDR3 is made up of 11 amino acids. V lost 9 bases, J lost 7 bases, and 12 bases lay in between. Germline V lookup: CDR1 KGHDR, CDR2 SFDVKD. The CDR3 DNA is TGTGCCACCGTAGCAGGGATGGAGCAGTACGTC. Residues: CATVAGMEQYV.

This clone was seen ten or more times. A junction end diverges from the germline sequence, so it may reflect a read error. The J gene is TRBJ2-2, the V gene TRBV7-7, with TRBD1 identical over 7 bases. The CDR3 runs 18 residues. CDR1 is SSHAT, CDR2 FNYEAQ, per germline (reference sequence). The CDR3 nucleotides are TGTGCCAGCAGCTTAGCGCTCGAGGGCGGACAGGCCACCGGAGAGCTGTTTTTT. As protein: CASSLALEGGQATGELFF. The complete variable domain, with remaining parts taken from reference TRBV7-7 and TRBJ2-2, reads GAGVSQSPRYKVTKRGQDVTLRCDPISSHATLYWYQQALGQGPEFLTYFNYEAQPDKSGLPSDRFSAERPEGSISTLTIQRTEQRDSAMYRCASSLALEGGQATGELFFGEGSRLTVL.

J is TRBJ2-2 and V is TRBV4-1, with D possibly being TRBD1 (6 bases). This CDR3 has 16 amino acids. CDR1 and CDR2 (germline): MGHRA, YSYEKL. V shed 4 bases and J shed 4 bases, with 16 bases lying between them. The CDR3 DNA follows: TGCGCCAGCAGCCGCGCTCCAGGGGTGGGCACCGGGGAGCTGTTTTTT. Residues: CASSRAPGVGTGELFF.

V gene TRBV29-1 combines with J gene TRBJ2-6; tentative D call: TRBD1 (5 bases). Trimming pared 6 bases from V and 0 bases from J, leaving 21 bases between. The CDR3 loop spans 18 amino acids. Looked up from germline, CDR1 is SQVTM and CDR2 is ANQGSEA. CDR3 nucleotides: TGCAGCGTGGGATTCCGTGACAGTTCAACCTCTGGGGCCAACGTCCTGACTTTC. This codes for CSVGFRDSSTSGANVLTF.

The chain links TRBV7-9 to TRBJ1-3; TRBD1 is a possible D gene (5 bases). CDR3 length: 14 residues. CDR1 and CDR2 from the germline V gene are SEHNR and FQNEAQ (reference sequence). V gave up 5 bases and J gave up 3 bases, with 11 bases separating them. In DNA, the CDR3 is TGTGCCAGCAGCCCGACAGCGTTTGGAAACACCATATATTTT. Translated: CASSPTAFGNTIYF.

The J gene is TRBJ2-5, the V gene TRBV9, with 8 nucleotides matching TRBD2. The length of the CDR3 is 15 residues. The V and J ends lost 4 bases and 5 bases, in that order; junction bases with no gene match: 10. Germline V gene sequence: CDR1 SGDLS, CDR2 YYNGEE. The CDR3 DNA sequence: TGTGCCAGCAGCCTTCGGGAGCGGGGGTTGGAGACCCAGTACTTC. Its translation is CASSLRERGLETQYF.

The CDR3 loop reads CASSYAGGPDTGELFF. The CDR3 bases are TGTGCCAGCAGCTACGCAGGGGGCCCCGACACCGGGGAGCTGTTTTTT. The chain employs TRBV5-6 and TRBJ2-2; TRBD1 matches 8 bases. The CDR3 is 16 residues long. Germline loops: CDR1 SGHDT, CDR2 YYEEEE. V lost 3 bases and J lost 3; bases outside the gene matches: 7.

This clone was counted only a few times. The chain has TRBV13 and TRBJ1-6; D possibly corresponds to TRBD1 (6 bases). Deletions cut 0 bases from V and 4 bases from J, with 10 bases between. CDR1 is PRHDT and CDR2 is FYEKMQ in the germline V gene (reference sequence). This CDR3 has 16 residues. CDR3 amino acids: CASSLGGQPYNSPLHF. The CDR3, as DNA: TGTGCCAGCAGCTTAGGTGGACAGCCATATAATTCACCCCTCCACTTT.

This clone has a single count. The chain couples TRBV6-1 to TRBJ2-5; 10 nucleotides agree with TRBD2. This CDR3 region has 14 residues. In germline, CDR1 is MNHNS, CDR2 SASEGT. J lost 3 bases, V lost 3 bases, and 1 base had no gene match. CDR3 region: CASSELAGEETQYF. In nucleotides, the CDR3 is TGTGCCAGCAGTGAGCTAGCGGGAGAAGAGACCCAGTACTTC.

V gene TRBV4-2 combines with J gene TRBJ2-3, with a possible D match to TRBD2 (6 bases). The CDR3 totals 16 residues. Germline values: CDR1 LGHNA, CDR2 YNFKEQ. V lost 0 bases and J lost 2, with 12 bases in between. The CDR3 DNA reads TGTGCCAGCAGCCAAGATCTGCGGGGCCTCACAGATACGCAGTATTTT. This codes for CASSQDLRGLTDTQYF.

This chain uses TRBV6-1 with TRBJ1-4; a possible D gene is TRBD1 (5 bases). V was cut by 2 bases and J by 7 bases, with 11 bases left in between. The CDR3 runs to 14 residues. Germline V gives CDR1 MNHNS, CDR2 SASEGT. The CDR3 coding sequence is TGTGCCAGCAGTGAATTCACAGGCCGTGAAAAACTGTTTTTT. It codes for CASSEFTGREKLFF.

V is TRBV18 and J is TRBJ2-1, with a tentative D call TRBD2 (5 bases). CDR3 length: 14 amino acids. The V gene lost 6 bases and the J gene lost 6 bases, with 15 bases spanning the gap. Germline V lookup: CDR1 KGHSH, CDR2 LQKENI. CDR3 region: CASSRIYGGNEQFF. CDR3 sequence (DNA): TGTGCCAGCTCGCGAATATATGGAGGCAATGAGCAGTTCTTC.

CDR3 region: CASSLDLGRLGETQYF. In nucleotides, the CDR3 is TGCGCCAGCAGCTTGGATCTAGGGAGATTAGGAGAGACCCAGTACTTC. The chain carries TRBV5-1 and TRBJ2-5, with D perhaps matching TRBD2 (5 bases). Germline V gene sequence: CDR1 SGHRS, CDR2 YFSETQ. With 0 bases removed from V and 4 bases from J, the gap between germline ends came to 16 bases. The CDR3 spans 16 residues.

This sequence joins TRBV7-2 and TRBJ2-5; weak D call: TRBD2 (6 bases). The CDR3 is made up of 14 amino acids. CDR1 and CDR2 (germline): SGHTA, FQGNSA. V lost 0 bases and J 1 base, leaving 6 bases between the germline ends. CDR3 in amino acids: CASSLAGGQETQYF. The CDR3 DNA is TGTGCCAGCAGCTTAGCGGGAGGCCAAGAGACCCAGTACTTC.

The chain is built from TRBV28 and TRBJ2-5, with a tentative D call TRBD2 (5 bases). Trimming shortened V by 8 bases and J by 4 bases, and 11 bases separated the two germline ends. CDR3 length equals 12 residues. CDR1 is MDHEN, CDR2 SYDVKM, per germline. CDR3 sequence reads: CASGESRETQYF. The CDR3 coding sequence is TGTGCCAGCGGGGAGTCAAGAGAGACCCAGTACTTC.

The V gene is TRBV29-1, the J gene TRBJ2-7; 10 nucleotides match TRBD1. Unmatched junction bases numbered 4, after V lost 4 bases and J lost 4 bases. The CDR3 is made up of 13 amino acids. Germline CDR1 is SQVTM and CDR2 is ANQGSEA. CDR3 sequence reads: CSVGGTGDYEQYF. CDR3 in DNA: TGCAGCGTTGGCGGGACAGGGGATTACGAGCAGTACTTC.

V gene TRBV4-1 combines with J gene TRBJ1-1; the match to TRBD1 covers 9 bases. The V gene end was trimmed by 0 bases and the J gene end by 3 bases; junction bases not matched to a gene: 2. Germline CDR1 reads MGHRA; CDR2 reads YSYEKL. The CDR3 has 15 amino acids. The DNA of the CDR3 is TGCGCCAGCAGCCAAGAACAGGGGGCGGACACTGAAGCTTTCTTT. Translated: CASSQEQGADTEAFF.

J is TRBJ1-2 and V is TRBV7-3; no reliable D call. The CDR3 is 11 residues long. CDR1 and CDR2 from the germline V gene are SGHTA and FQGTGA. Trimming pared 2 bases from V and 7 bases from J, leaving 5 bases between. The DNA of the CDR3 is TGTGCCAGCAGCTTACCCCTTGGCTACACCTTC. It encodes CASSLPLGYTF.

The rearrangement links TRBV4-1 to TRBJ1-2; TRBD1 aligns across 7 bases. The CDR3 sequence is 12 residues long. V dropped 6 bases and J dropped 4; count of bases not matched to a gene: 2. CDR1 is MGHRA, CDR2 YSYEKL, per germline. CDR3 DNA sequence: TGCGCCAGCAGTGACAGGGCCTATGGCTACACCTTC. Its protein product is CASSDRAYGYTF.

This chain links TRBV7-9 with TRBJ1-5; TRBD1 matches at 10 bases. The CDR3 spans 13 residues. J lost 8 bases, V lost 5 bases, and 3 bases had no gene match. Germline values: CDR1 SEHNR, CDR2 FQNEAQ (reference sequence). CDR3 sequence: CASSRTGGEPQHF. The CDR3 nucleotides are TGTGCCAGCAGCCGGACAGGGGGGGAGCCCCAGCATTTT.